The 15 T cell receptor beta chains listed next were all sequenced from one sample in a study of PD-L1 blockade in urothelial cancer (dated by TCRdb to about 2017). Library prep was done by the immunoSEQ multiplex PCR assay. In TCRdb, the immuneACCESS table is reduced to in-frame sequences with V and J assigned. These tables do not hold every clone; where another copy was compared, an unresolved V gene accounts for under half, and the others remain unexplained. The sample table shows about 74,000 clones, and around 80% are seen once. The top ten clones comprise 4.7% of the sample. The specimen was PBMCs, collected around atezolizumab (anti-PD-L1) treatment. These TCRs come from a man aged 65-85 years with urothelial cancer.

The V and J genes are TRBV2 and TRBJ2-5; the D gene is possibly TRBD1 (6 bases). This CDR3 region has 15 residues. In germline, CDR1 is SNHLY, CDR2 FYNNEI. V was cut by 6 bases and J by 6 bases, with 20 bases left in between. CDR3 bases: TGTGCCAGCAGGCAGACAGGAAGACTCAAACAGACCCAGTACTTC. It codes for CASRQTGRLKQTQYF.

The chain has TRBV20-1 and TRBJ1-2; TRBD1 matches at 7 bases. The V segment lost 5 bases and the J segment 6 bases; nucleotides outside the gene matches: 3. There are 11 residues in the CDR3. Germline V gene sequence: CDR1 DFQATT, CDR2 SNEGSKA (reference sequence). CDR3 amino acids: CSAFGQDGYTF. As DNA, the CDR3 is TGCAGTGCTTTCGGACAGGATGGCTACACCTTC.

The chain joins TRBV9 to TRBJ2-3; D perhaps matches TRBD2 (5 bases). Germline CDR1 reads SGDLS; CDR2 reads YYNGEE. The V gene lost 0 bases and the J gene lost 6 bases, with 14 bases spanning the gap. This CDR3 is built from 15 residues. The CDR3 region has the DNA TGTGCCAGCAGCGTAGAGGCAACCCAGCGGGATACGCAGTATTTT. This encodes CASSVEATQRDTQYF. The full variable domain, rest sourced from reference TRBV9 and TRBJ2-3, is DSGVTQTPKHLITATGQRVTLRCSPRSGDLSVYWYQQSLDQGLQFLIQYYNGEERAKGNILERFSAQQFPDLHSELNLSSLELGDSALYFCASSVEATQRDTQYFGPGTRLTVL.

The chain carries TRBV27 and TRBJ1-5, with D maybe TRBD1 (6 bases). Germline V gives CDR1 MNHEY, CDR2 SMNVEV (reference sequence). Trimming stripped 1 base from V and 0 bases from J, with 10 bases between. The CDR3 extends over 16 amino acids. CDR3 DNA sequence: TGTGCCAGCAGTTTATTGGGGACATATAGCAATCAGCCCCAGCATTTT. This sequence encodes CASSLLGTYSNQPQHF.

The CDR3 DNA sequence: TGCGCCAGCAGCTCGGGACTGGAACCCTACGAGCAGTACTTC. Translating it yields CASSSGLEPYEQYF. The chain is built from TRBV5-1 and TRBJ2-7; possibly TRBD2 for D (6 bases). Between the trimmed V and J ends, which lost 3 bases and 2 bases, there was a span of 12 bases. CDR1 and CDR2 from the germline V gene are SGHRS and YFSETQ. The CDR3 is made up of 14 amino acids.

The chain has TRBV10-2 and TRBJ1-3; the D gene is possibly TRBD1 (6 bases). V lost 6 bases to trimming and J lost 0 bases, with 18 bases between them. The CDR3 is 17 residues long. Germline assignment: CDR1 WSHSY and CDR2 SAAADI. The CDR3 region has the DNA TGCGCCAGCAGGCCACCTTCGACAGGTCGCTCTGGAAACACCATATATTTT. Its protein is CASRPPSTGRSGNTIYF.

The chain recombines TRBV10-3 with TRBJ1-3; possibly TRBD1 for D (5 bases). CDR3 length: 17 residues. Germline V gene sequence: CDR1 ENHRY, CDR2 SYGVKD. V dropped 0 bases and J dropped 0 bases, with 12 bases sitting between them. The CDR3 coding sequence is TGTGCCATCAGTGAGTCTACGGGGAGGGGCTCTGGAAACACCATATATTTT. Translation gives CAISESTGRGSGNTIYF.

This clone was counted a few times. The genes are TRBV25-1 and TRBJ1-5; no clear D gene. Germline CDR1 MGHDK, CDR2 SYGVNS. The CDR3 is made up of 15 amino acids. V was clipped by 6 bases and J by 5 bases, with 17 bases between them. CDR3: CASSIRRHDDQPQHF. DNA of the CDR3: TGTGCCAGCAGCATAAGGCGGCATGATGATCAGCCCCAGCATTTT.

J is TRBJ1-4 and V is TRBV9, with D hard to call. This CDR3 is built from 13 residues. CDR1 and CDR2 from the germline V gene are SGDLS and YYNGEE. Trimming cost V 0 bases and J 7 bases, with 7 bases left between them. The DNA for the CDR3 is TGTGCCAGCAGCGTAGACAGTCGTGAAAAACTGTTTTTT. Translation: CASSVDSREKLFF.

The V call is TRBV28, the J call TRBJ1-1; 11 nucleotides match TRBD1. After removal of 8 bases from V and 4 bases from J, the junction contained 3 bases not matched to a gene. Germline CDR1 is MDHEN and CDR2 is SYDVKM. CDR3 length equals 13 residues. The CDR3 reads CASVGQGGTEAFF. The CDR3 nucleotides read TGTGCCAGCGTGGGACAGGGGGGCACTGAAGCTTTCTTT.

The chain carries TRBV9 and TRBJ2-1, with a possible D match to TRBD1 (6 bases). The CDR3 loop spans 14 amino acids. The germline V gene has CDR1 SGDLS and CDR2 YYNGEE. Trimming removed 6 bases from V and 7 bases from J, with 17 bases in between. The CDR3 loop reads CASTYRDSGNEQFF. The CDR3 bases are TGTGCCAGCACCTACAGGGATTCTGGGAATGAGCAGTTCTTC.

The chain employs TRBV27 and TRBJ2-7, with 7 bases identical to TRBD1. The CDR3 covers 18 residues. Germline CDR1 and CDR2: MNHEY and SMNVEV (reference sequence). With 4 bases clipped from V and 0 bases from J, the junction kept 15 bases outside the gene matches. The CDR3 sequence is CASSSGLQMGQSSYEQYF. The CDR3 region has the DNA TGTGCCAGCAGTTCGGGGCTTCAAATGGGACAGAGCTCCTACGAGCAGTACTTC.

This clone was recorded only once. This chain joins TRBV7-9 and TRBJ2-7; D unresolved. V lost 5 bases and J lost 6, with 5 bases in between. CDR1 is SEHNR, CDR2 FQNEAQ, per germline (reference sequence). This CDR3 has 10 amino acids. In DNA, the CDR3 is TGTGCCAGCAGCGGGCCCGAGCAGTACTTC. Translating gives CASSGPEQYF.

This rearrangement joins TRBV18 to TRBJ2-1; D not certain. In germline, CDR1 is KGHSH, CDR2 LQKENI. V lost 0 bases and J 2 bases, leaving 8 bases between the germline ends. The CDR3 spans 15 residues. The CDR3 DNA sequence: TGTGCCAGCTCACCACCCTTTTCTCCCTACAATGAGCAGTTCTTC. It specifies CASSPPFSPYNEQFF.

The rearrangement uses TRBV7-7 and TRBJ1-1; no definite D call. V dropped 4 bases and J dropped 5 bases, with 11 bases sitting between them. The germline gives CDR1 SSHAT, CDR2 FNYEAQ (reference sequence). The CDR3 totals 13 residues. CDR3: CASSYSFGTEAFF. The CDR3 region has the DNA TGTGCCAGCAGCTACAGCTTTGGGACTGAAGCTTTCTTT.